These 3 T cell receptor beta chains were sequenced from one sample in a study of blood T cells in healthy people across ages (dated by TCRdb to the mid-2010s). Preparation of the library involved 5' RACE. The second PCR ran for roughly 6 to 11 cycles and used a J-beta primer mix along with a sample-barcoded 5' primer. Through fastp at Q25 and MiXCR, TCRdb rebuilt clones from the public reads, retaining in-frame beta chains. Rows with one shared CDR3 protein collapse into an entry with the most common genes and DNA. For this sample there are around 2 million distinct CDR3 sequences; 35% to 50% appear just once. Jointly, the top ten make up roughly 24% of the sample. Material: blood. These TCRs come from a human donor in good health.

This clonotype came up many times. A much more abundant neighbour one base away suggests this may be a read error. The chain uses TRBV5-1 and TRBJ2-3; 8 nucleotides match TRBD2. The germline V gene encodes CDR1 SGHRS and CDR2 YFSETQ. The CDR3 runs to 16 residues. With 0 bases clipped from V and 6 bases from J, the junction kept 9 bases outside the gene matches. CDR3 coding DNA: TGCGCCAGCAGCTTGGAAGGCGGGGGGCCCGGGGATACGCAGTATTTT. This sequence encodes CASSLEGGGPGDTQYF.

This rearrangement joins TRBV28 to TRBJ2-4, with D possibly being TRBD2 (6 bases). Judging by the DNA end, TRBJ2-7 fits better; the J call may be wrong. This CDR3 is 14 amino acids long. Germline V gives CDR1 MDHEN, CDR2 SYDVKM. CDR3 in amino acids: CASRLLAGNYEQYF. The CDR3 region has the DNA TGTGCCAGCAGGTTACTGGCGGGGAACTACGAGCAGTACTTC.

V and J are TRBV4-3 and TRBJ2-3; the match to TRBD2 covers 11 bases. The CDR3 spans 14 residues. V trimming: 4 bases; J trimming: 10 bases; junction bases outside the gene matches: 7. CDR1 LGHNA and CDR2 YSLEER come from the germline V gene. The CDR3 nucleotides are TGCGCCAGCAGCCCCTTAGCGGGGGGGCGGGCGCAGTATTTT. It is translated as CASSPLAGGRAQYF.